This T cell receptor (beta chain) appears in the sequencing data of a study of siplizumab effects on memory and regulatory T cells. V gave up 3 bases and J gave up 4 bases, with 21 bases separating them. The CDR3 consists of 16 residues. Germline V CDR1 and CDR2: SQVTM, ANQGSEA. In each sample, 10^5 or so TCR templates were assayed. Sequencing was performed with immunoSEQ multiplex PCR; in TCRdb, only in-frame clones are kept and a portion is missing. The data show more than 85,000 clones, roughly 92% seen once. General study points: The study found that siplizumab significantly reduced alloreactive sequences traceable to unstimulated CD4+ memory cells.

Concerning this clone itself: The target antigen is unknown.

This receptor was identified in a human donor in good health. The V gene is TRBV29-1, the J gene TRBJ2-5; no clear D gene. Material: CD4+ T cells sorted from blood. CDR3 bases: TGCAGCGTTGATGAGGTGTTGAGTGGGCGAGGAGAGACCCAGTACTTC. This encodes CSVDEVLSGRGETQYF.